What follows is one TCR beta chain and its context. Its antigen remains unknown. TCRdb's table, derived via immunoSEQ multiplex PCR, lists solely in-frame clones and lacks some. The sample includes 150,000 to 180,000 clones, about nine tenths of them seen just once. Germline CDR1 and CDR2: KGHDR and SFDVKD. Trimming cost V 6 bases and J 7 bases; bases outside gene matches: 10. The CDR3 covers 14 residues. These data originate in a study of T cell responses to AZD1222 COVID-19 vaccine. Study-level points and caveats: After two AZD1222 doses, spike-specific TCR breadth and depth rose versus day 0.

The TCR was taken from an adult in good health. This specimen was peripheral blood, taken on day 0 of MenACWY control vaccination. The chain combines TRBV24-1 with TRBJ1-2; 7 positions agree with TRBD1. The CDR3 bases are TGTGCCACCAGTTCGACAGGGACATATGGTGGCTACACCTTC. It translates to CATSSTGTYGGYTF.